Each of the 15 T cell receptor beta chains below was sequenced from the same sample in a study of T-cell memory formation after mild COVID-19 (dated by TCRdb to the early 2020s). Libraries were built with 5' RACE. The instrument was an Illumina NovaSeq 6000. TCRdb reanalyzed the raw reads on its own, using fastp at Q25 for trimming and MiXCR for clone calling, and kept in-frame beta chains. CDR3 protein sequences are deduplicated, and each keeps its most common genes and DNA. The table for this sample lists around 250,000 distinct CDR3 sequences; 15% to 20% of them were counted only once. The top ten clonotypes cover 20% to 25% of the sample. Sequenced sample: PBMCs or a T cell subset sorted from them (not recorded which). These receptor sequences come from a man between 18 and 35 years old who had mild COVID-19 (a few samples of this study predate the infection). The sample titles of this study are shuffled in the database, so cell type and time point are left out; the donor was told from shared clones.

In its sample, this clonotype was seen a few times. The chain carries TRBV7-9 and TRBJ2-2, with 12 bases aligning to TRBD1. Trimming removed 3 bases from V and 3 bases from J; junction bases left unmatched: 2. The CDR3 sequence is 16 residues long. CDR1 and CDR2 (germline): SEHNR, FQNEAQ (reference sequence). The CDR3 DNA sequence: TGTGCCAGCAGCTTGGGGACAGGGGGCCACACCGGGGAGCTGTTTTTT. Protein: CASSLGTGGHTGELFF.

This clonotype showed up many times. V gene TRBV7-2 combines with J gene TRBJ2-3; D gene ambiguous. CDR1 is SGHTA, CDR2 FQGNSA, per germline. V shed 5 bases and J shed 6 bases, with 15 bases lying between them. The CDR3 extends over 14 amino acids. CDR3 loop: CASSTDPTWDTQYF. Here the CDR3 DNA reads TGTGCCAGCAGCACCGATCCCACTTGGGATACGCAGTATTTT.

This clonotype was counted ten times or more. This CDR3 reads CASSLSPYYEQYV. The CDR3 DNA follows: TGTGCCAGCAGCTTAAGCCCCTACTACGAGCAGTACGTC. The rearrangement uses TRBV7-2 and TRBJ2-7, with unresolved D. Germline lookup yields CDR1 SGHTA and CDR2 FQGNSA. The V and J ends lost 2 bases and 3 bases respectively, with 8 bases between them. CDR3 length equals 13 residues.

The table lists this clonotype with a few counts. CDR3 DNA sequence: TGTGCCAGCCAGGCTCTGGGACAGCCCCAGCATTTT. This gives the protein CASQALGQPQHF. The chain joins TRBV6-5 to TRBJ1-5; D gene ambiguous. Trimming removed 8 bases at V and 7 bases at J, with 12 bases between. Germline V CDR1 and CDR2: MNHEY, SVGAGI. CDR3 length: 12 residues.

In its sample, this clonotype was seen a few times. The chain combines TRBV20-1 with TRBJ2-7; D is possibly TRBD1 (6 bases). Trimming took off 1 base at V and 0 bases at J, with 7 bases between the two ends. Germline assignment: CDR1 DFQATT and CDR2 SNEGSKA (reference sequence). The CDR3 sequence is 13 residues long. The CDR3 nucleotides are TGCAGTGCTAGAGGGACAGTCTCCTACGAGCAGTACGTC. Translated, it gives CSARGTVSYEQYV.

A remark on this clonotype: Just one base apart from a much larger clone, this may be a read error. CDR3 sequence: CASSPGRDTEAFF. The CDR3 nucleotides are TGTGCCAGCAGCCCCGGGAGGGACACTGAAGCTTTCTTT. V is TRBV6-5 and J is TRBJ1-1; no firm D call. Per germline, CDR1 MNHEY and CDR2 SVGAGI. Trimming stripped 6 bases from V and 3 bases from J, with 11 bases between. This CDR3 comprises 13 residues.

This clonotype was found many times. This chain connects TRBV28 to TRBJ2-2, with D possibly being TRBD1 or TRBD2 (5 bases each). V lost 5 bases to trimming and J lost 0 bases, with 22 bases between them. Looked up from germline, CDR1 is MDHEN and CDR2 is SYDVKM. This CDR3 is built from 19 residues. CDR3 in DNA: TGTGCCAGCAGTCTGAAACTGCTCAGACGGGGCTCGAACACCGGGGAGCTGTTTTTT. It encodes CASSLKLLRRGSNTGELFF.

This clonotype was detected only a few times. The rearrangement links TRBV2 to TRBJ2-7; D is possibly TRBD1 (5 bases). Germline V gene data show CDR1 as SNHLY and CDR2 as FYNNEI. Deletions cut 4 bases from V and 1 base from J, with 8 bases between. The CDR3 spans 13 residues. CDR3 residues: CASSGQNSYEQYV. In DNA, the CDR3 is TGTGCCAGCAGTGGACAGAATTCCTACGAGCAGTACGTC.

A few counts support this clonotype. DNA for the CDR3: TGTGCCAGCCAAATGGCAGGGAACACCGGGGAGCTGTTTTTT. Translation: CASQMAGNTGELFF. The rearrangement uses TRBV5-5 and TRBJ2-2; no firm D call. CDR1 is SGHKS, CDR2 YYEKEE, per germline (reference sequence). The CDR3 contains 14 residues. Trimming shortened V by 7 bases and J by 1 base, and 11 bases separated the two germline ends.

This clonotype was counted a few times. The chain uses TRBV11-2 and TRBJ1-1; 8 bases fit TRBD1. Germline lookup yields CDR1 SGHAT and CDR2 FQNNGV. The CDR3 runs to 13 residues. V was pared by 8 bases and J by 4 bases, with 6 bases of the junction left unmatched. CDR3 sequence: CASGSGGGTEAFF. The CDR3 bases are TGTGCCAGCGGGTCAGGGGGCGGCACTGAAGCTTTCTTT. Full variable domain (missing parts from reference TRBV11-2 and TRBJ1-1): EAGVAQSPRYKIIEKRQSVAFWCNPISGHATLYWYQQILGQGPKLLIQFQNNGVVDDSQLPKDRFSAERLKGVDSTLKIQPAKLEDSAVYLCASGSGGGTEAFFGQGTRLTVV.

This clonotype was recorded a few times. The V gene is TRBV2, the J gene TRBJ1-1; D possibly corresponds to TRBD1 (5 bases). Germline CDR1 is SNHLY and CDR2 is FYNNEI. Trimming took off 8 bases at V and 1 base at J, with 14 bases between the two ends. The CDR3 consists of 14 residues. This CDR3 reads CASGAFGGNTEAFF. CDR3 coding DNA: TGTGCCAGCGGGGCCTTTGGGGGGAACACTGAAGCTTTCTTT.

This clonotype has more than one count but fewer than ten. J is TRBJ2-2 and V is TRBV5-6; possibly TRBD2 for D (6 bases). Germline loops: CDR1 SGHDT, CDR2 YYEEEE. The V and J ends lost 1 base and 0 bases respectively, with 7 bases between them. The CDR3 totals 15 residues. This CDR3 reads CASSLLAPNTGELFF. CDR3 DNA sequence: TGTGCCAGCAGCTTGCTAGCGCCGAACACCGGGGAGCTGTTTTTT. The full variable domain, rest sourced from reference TRBV5-6 and TRBJ2-2, is DAGVTQSPTHLIKTRGQQVTLRCSPKSGHDTVSWYQQALGQGPQFIFQYYEEEERQRGNFPDRFSGHQFPNYSSELNVNALLLGDSALYLCASSLLAPNTGELFFGEGSRLTVL.

CDR3 region: CASSLVGMNTEAFF. Written as DNA, the CDR3 is TGTGCCAGCAGTTTAGTAGGGATGAACACTGAAGCTTTCTTT. This chain links TRBV27 with TRBJ1-1; D gene unclear. The V end lost 2 bases, the J end lost 0 bases, and 7 bases lay between the germline ends. The V gene's germline CDR1 is MNHEY and CDR2 SMNVEV (reference sequence). This CDR3 is built from 14 residues.

This clonotype came up many times. The gene calls are TRBV20-1 and TRBJ1-2, with a possible D match to TRBD1 (5 bases). This CDR3 is built from 15 residues. The germline V and J ends were trimmed by 0 bases and 4 bases, with 15 bases remaining between them. Germline V lookup: CDR1 DFQATT, CDR2 SNEGSKA (reference sequence). Here the CDR3 reads CSARDWGGDLYGYTF. CDR3 in DNA: TGCAGTGCTAGAGATTGGGGCGGAGACCTCTATGGCTACACCTTC.

This clonotype was found a few times. V usage is TRBV11-2 and J usage is TRBJ2-1, with D perhaps matching TRBD2 (6 bases). The CDR3 has 15 residues. Per the germline V gene, CDR1 is SGHAT and CDR2 is FQNNGV. V shed 5 bases and J shed 9 bases, with 20 bases lying between them. The CDR3 nucleotides read TGTGCCAGCAGCCCCTCCTGGCCTAGCGAAGGTGAGCAGTTCTTC. This translates into CASSPSWPSEGEQFF.